This passage covers 18 T cell receptor beta chains from one sample sequenced in a study of neurological immune-mediated disorders. TCRdb re-analysed the 5' RACE reads in MiXCR, keeping a single row per CDR3 protein. The table lists about 31,000 distinct CDR3 sequences, roughly 14% of them singletons. Time point meaning: technical triplicate 2. Sequencing was done on a sample of CD4+ T cells from blood. The receptors here all came from a female donor with HTLV-1-associated myelopathy (HAM/TSP).

Many counts were recorded for this clonotype. The chain has TRBV30 and TRBJ2-5; 8 bases align to TRBD1. Germline CDR1 is GTSNPN and CDR2 is SVGIG (reference sequence). The CDR3 consists of 13 residues. J was trimmed by 7 bases and V by 1 base; bases with no gene match: 5. The CDR3 bases are TGTGCCTGGAGTGGGACAGGGAGTGGGACCCAGTACTTC. This encodes CAWSGTGSGTQYF.

This clonotype was detected ten times or more. The chain employs TRBV5-6 and TRBJ2-7; D is unresolved. Germline values: CDR1 SGHDT, CDR2 YYEEEE. The germline V and J ends were trimmed by 3 bases and 2 bases, with 12 bases remaining between them. The length of the CDR3 is 14 residues. The CDR3 loop reads CASSSTLGTYEQYF. DNA for the CDR3: TGTGCCAGCAGCTCGACGCTAGGGACCTACGAGCAGTACTTC.

Relative to its sample, this clonotype is medium-sized. The rearrangement uses TRBV20-1 and TRBJ2-7, with 9 nucleotides matching TRBD1. Unmatched junction bases numbered 7, after V lost 5 bases and J lost 2 bases. The germline gives CDR1 DFQATT, CDR2 SNEGSKA (reference sequence). CDR3 size: 14 residues. CDR3 region: CSAPPGQGTYEQYF. CDR3 sequence (DNA): TGCAGTGCTCCACCTGGACAGGGGACCTACGAGCAGTACTTC.

This clonotype was counted ten times or more. The V and J genes are TRBV7-2 and TRBJ2-7; 8 nucleotides align to TRBD2. The ends lost 4 bases at V and 4 bases at J; junction bases unmatched: 6. This CDR3 contains 14 residues. CDR1 SGHTA and CDR2 FQGNSA come from the germline V gene. CDR3 protein: CASSWTSSAYEQYF. CDR3 DNA sequence: TGTGCCAGCAGCTGGACTAGCTCGGCATACGAGCAGTACTTC.

This clonotype was detected ten times or more. V is TRBV20-1 and J is TRBJ2-3; possibly TRBD2 for D (6 bases). The germline V gene encodes CDR1 DFQATT and CDR2 SNEGSKA (reference sequence). This CDR3 contains 15 residues. Trimming cost V 3 bases and J 1 base, with 14 bases left between them. The DNA of the CDR3 is TGCAGTGCTAGCCGGGGGAAGTTGCGCACAGATACGCAGTATTTT. Its protein product is CSASRGKLRTDTQYF.

As regards this clonotype: One end of the junction varies from germline; a read error may be responsible. V gene TRBV10-3 combines with J gene TRBJ1-6, with a weak D call TRBD1 (6 bases). Germline V gene data show CDR1 as ENHRY and CDR2 as SYGVKD. CDR3 length: 13 amino acids. The CDR3 spells CATNRVVDSLLHF. The DNA of the CDR3 is TGTGCCACCAACAGGGTTGTGGATTCACTCCTCCACTTT.

The rearrangement uses TRBV5-1 and TRBJ2-5, with a possible D match to TRBD1 (6 bases). The V gene's germline CDR1 is SGHRS and CDR2 YFSETQ. V was pared by 4 bases and J by 6 bases, with 16 bases between. The CDR3 is 14 residues long. The DNA for the CDR3 is TGCGCCAGCAGCCCGGAAGGGGGTTCGAAGACCCAGTACTTC. The encoded protein is CASSPEGGSKTQYF.

This clonotype is termed medium-sized. The rearrangement joins TRBV20-1 to TRBJ2-2, with TRBD2 matching over 7 bases. V lost 2 bases to trimming and J lost 2 bases; unmatched junction nucleotides: 5. The CDR3 totals 15 residues. Germline assignment: CDR1 DFQATT and CDR2 SNEGSKA (reference sequence). The CDR3 loop reads CSARTGTKNTGELFF. CDR3 coding DNA: TGCAGTGCTAGAACCGGGACTAAAAACACCGGGGAGCTGTTTTTT.

Points on this clonotype: This may be a read error: a much more frequent sequence differs by one nucleotide. This rearrangement joins TRBV7-8 to TRBJ2-2; D is undetermined. This CDR3 is 12 amino acids long. With 5 bases removed from V and 10 bases from J, the gap between germline ends came to 11 bases. In germline, CDR1 is SGHVS, CDR2 FQNEAQ. CDR3 amino acids: CASSPPLVELFF. The CDR3 DNA reads as TGTGCCAGCAGCCCGCCCCTCGTGGAGCTGTTTTTT.

This clonotype was recorded many times. The DNA for the CDR3 is TGCGCCAGCAGACCCGGGACAGGGGATTCACCCCTCCACTTT. This gives the protein CASRPGTGDSPLHF. The rearrangement joins TRBV5-1 to TRBJ1-6; the match to TRBD1 covers 10 bases. The J segment lost 8 bases and the V segment lost 5 bases, leaving 4 bases of the junction unmatched. Germline CDR1 reads SGHRS; CDR2 reads YFSETQ. This CDR3 region has 14 residues. Together with reference TRBV5-1 and TRBJ1-6, the CDR3 gives the full variable domain: KAGVTQTPRYLIKTRGQQVTLSCSPISGHRSVSWYQQTPGQGLQFLFEYFSETQRNKGNFPGRFSGRQFSNSRSEMNVSTLELGDSALYLCASRPGTGDSPLHFGNGTRLTVT.

This clonotype was counted many times. The chain links TRBV20-1 to TRBJ1-5; D might be TRBD1 (5 bases). This CDR3 is built from 12 residues. Trimming shortened V by 6 bases and J by 3 bases, and 9 bases separated the two germline ends. CDR1 and CDR2 (germline): DFQATT, SNEGSKA (reference sequence). This CDR3 reads CSARQNNQPQHF. The DNA of the CDR3 is TGCAGTGCAAGACAGAACAATCAGCCCCAGCATTTT.

At least ten counts were recorded for this clonotype. This sequence joins TRBV2 and TRBJ2-3, with D possibly TRBD2 on 6 matching bases. The germline CDR1 and CDR2 sequences are SNHLY and FYNNEI. With 2 bases removed from V and 5 bases from J, the gap between germline ends came to 17 bases. The CDR3 totals 16 residues. The CDR3 spells CASSERGRVGGDTQYF. CDR3 DNA sequence: TGTGCCAGCAGTGAACGGGGCAGGGTGGGAGGAGATACGCAGTATTTT.

This clonotype occurred many times. For the CDR3, the DNA is TGCGCCAGCAGCCAAAATACAGGTGTGGGGAAGACCCAGTACTTC. This gives the protein CASSQNTGVGKTQYF. This chain uses TRBV4-1 with TRBJ2-5, with TRBD1 as a possible D gene (5 bases). CDR3 length equals 15 residues. Germline values: CDR1 MGHRA, CDR2 YSYEKL. Between the trimmed V and J ends, which lost 2 bases and 6 bases, there was a span of 16 bases.

At least ten counts were recorded for this clonotype. This chain uses TRBV25-1 with TRBJ1-2, with a tentative D call TRBD1 (5 bases). The CDR3 consists of 16 residues. Germline V gene data show CDR1 as MGHDK and CDR2 as SYGVNS. The germline V and J ends were trimmed by 4 bases and 0 bases, with 15 bases remaining between them. CDR3 sequence reads: CASSGAGTEANYGYTF. The CDR3 region has the DNA TGTGCCAGCAGTGGGGCCGGGACCGAAGCTAACTATGGCTACACCTTC.

This clonotype has at least ten counts. The rearrangement links TRBV5-1 to TRBJ2-5; maybe TRBD2 (6 bases). V lost 4 bases, J lost 0 bases, and 19 bases lay in between. Germline V gives CDR1 SGHRS, CDR2 YFSETQ. This CDR3 region has 17 residues. CDR3 protein: CASSPGRGGPDQETQYF. The CDR3 DNA sequence: TGCGCCAGCAGCCCCGGGAGAGGAGGGCCCGACCAAGAGACCCAGTACTTC.

This clonotype was detected ten times or more. The rearrangement links TRBV28 to TRBJ2-7, with TRBD1 matching 7 bases. V dropped 6 bases and J dropped 0; count of bases not matched to a gene: 5. CDR1 is MDHEN and CDR2 is SYDVKM in the germline V gene. The CDR3 is made up of 14 amino acids. CDR3 loop: CASSTGTVSYEQYF. The CDR3 DNA is TGTGCCAGCAGCACCGGGACAGTCTCCTACGAGCAGTACTTC.

This clonotype was seen many times. This chain uses TRBV3-1 with TRBJ1-2, with a weak D call TRBD1 (5 bases). This CDR3 comprises 12 residues. The germline V gene encodes CDR1 LGHDT and CDR2 YNNKEL (reference sequence). The V gene lost 6 bases and the J gene lost 8 bases, with 13 bases spanning the gap. The CDR3 region is CASSRGQDGYTF. The CDR3 DNA reads as TGTGCCAGCAGTCGCGGACAAGACGGCTACACCTTC. Combining the CDR3 with reference TRBV3-1 and TRBJ1-2 gives the whole variable domain DTAVSQTPKYLVTQMGNDKSIKCEQNLGHDTMYWYKQDSKKFLKIMFSYNNKELIINETVPNRFSPKSPDKAHLNLHINSLELGDSAVYFCASSRGQDGYTFGSGTRLTVV.

This clonotype was seen repeatedly, ten times or more. The rearrangement uses TRBV28 and TRBJ1-1; no reliable D call. The CDR3 consists of 12 residues. Trimming left V 6 bases short and J 1 base short, with 6 bases between. Germline assignment: CDR1 MDHEN and CDR2 SYDVKM. CDR3 DNA sequence: TGTGCCAGCAGGACATCGAACACTGAAGCTTTCTTT. Protein sequence: CASRTSNTEAFF.